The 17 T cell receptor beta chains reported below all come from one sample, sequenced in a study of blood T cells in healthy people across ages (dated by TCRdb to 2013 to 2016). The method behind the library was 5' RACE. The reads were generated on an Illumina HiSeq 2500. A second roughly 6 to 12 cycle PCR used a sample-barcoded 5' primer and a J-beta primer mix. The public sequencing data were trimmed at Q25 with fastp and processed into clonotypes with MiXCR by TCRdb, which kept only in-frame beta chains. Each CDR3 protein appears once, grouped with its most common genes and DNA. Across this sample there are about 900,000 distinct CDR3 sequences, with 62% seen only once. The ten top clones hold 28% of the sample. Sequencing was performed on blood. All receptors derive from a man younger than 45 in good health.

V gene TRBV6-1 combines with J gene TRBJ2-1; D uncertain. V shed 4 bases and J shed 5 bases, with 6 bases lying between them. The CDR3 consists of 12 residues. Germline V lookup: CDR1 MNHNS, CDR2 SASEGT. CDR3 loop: CASSVTHNEQFF. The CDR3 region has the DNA TGTGCCAGCAGTGTGACCCACAATGAGCAGTTCTTC.

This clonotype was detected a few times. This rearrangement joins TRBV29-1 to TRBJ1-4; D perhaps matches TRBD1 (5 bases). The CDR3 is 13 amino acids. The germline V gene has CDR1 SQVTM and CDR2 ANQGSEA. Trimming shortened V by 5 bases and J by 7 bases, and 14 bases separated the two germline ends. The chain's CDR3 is CSVRAGGGEKLFF. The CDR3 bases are TGCAGCGTTCGGGCGGGGGGAGGTGAAAAACTGTTTTTT.

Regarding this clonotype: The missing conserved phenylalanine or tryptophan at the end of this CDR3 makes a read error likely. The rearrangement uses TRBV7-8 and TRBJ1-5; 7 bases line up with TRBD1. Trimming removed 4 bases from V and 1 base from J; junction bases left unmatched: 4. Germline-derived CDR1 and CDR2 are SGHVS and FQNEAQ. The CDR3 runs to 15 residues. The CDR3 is CASSSEGQSNQPQHY. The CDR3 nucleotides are TGTGCCAGCAGCTCAGAGGGACAGAGCAATCAGCCCCAGCATTAT.

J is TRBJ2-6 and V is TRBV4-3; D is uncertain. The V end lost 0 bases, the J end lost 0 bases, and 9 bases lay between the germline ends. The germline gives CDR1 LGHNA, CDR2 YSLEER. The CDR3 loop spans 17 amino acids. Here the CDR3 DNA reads TGCGCCAGCAGCCAAGATCTTCTAAGCTCTGGGGCCAACGTCCTGACTTTC. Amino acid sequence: CASSQDLLSSGANVLTF.

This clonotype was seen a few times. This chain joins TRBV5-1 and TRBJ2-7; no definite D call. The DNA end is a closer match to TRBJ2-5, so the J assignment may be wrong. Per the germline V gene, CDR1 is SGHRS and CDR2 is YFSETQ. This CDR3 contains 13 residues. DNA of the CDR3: TGCGCCAGCAGCTCGAGAGGAGAGGAGACCCAGTACTTC. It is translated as CASSSRGEETQYF.

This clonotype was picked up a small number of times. The CDR3 loop is CASSLTGETNTEAFF. The CDR3 DNA reads as TGCGCCAGCAGCTTGACAGGGGAAACGAACACTGAAGCTTTCTTT. The chain uses TRBV5-1 and TRBJ1-1; TRBD1 matches at 7 bases. CDR1 is SGHRS, CDR2 YFSETQ, per germline. V trimming: 1 base; J trimming: 1 base; junction bases outside the gene matches: 4. This CDR3 region has 15 residues.

DNA for the CDR3: TGTGCCAGCATCGCTCAGGGTACCGGGGAGCTGTTTTTT. Translating it yields CASIAQGTGELFF. The chain couples TRBV6-5 to TRBJ2-2, with D possibly being TRBD1 (5 bases). This CDR3 is 13 amino acids long. The V end was cut by 7 bases, the J end by 5 bases, with 11 bases between. CDR1 is MNHEY and CDR2 is SVGAGI in the germline V gene.

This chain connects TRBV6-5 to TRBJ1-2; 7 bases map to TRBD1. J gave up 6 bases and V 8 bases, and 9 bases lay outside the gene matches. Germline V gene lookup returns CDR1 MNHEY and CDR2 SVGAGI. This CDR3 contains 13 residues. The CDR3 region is CASVAGTAHGYTF. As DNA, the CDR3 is TGTGCCAGCGTGGCCGGGACAGCTCATGGCTACACCTTC.

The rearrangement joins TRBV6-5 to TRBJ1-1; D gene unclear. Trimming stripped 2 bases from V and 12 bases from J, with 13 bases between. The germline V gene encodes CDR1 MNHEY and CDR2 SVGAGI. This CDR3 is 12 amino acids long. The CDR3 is CASSYIRGVTFF. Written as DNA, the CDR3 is TGTGCCAGCAGTTACATCCGGGGAGTGACTTTCTTT.

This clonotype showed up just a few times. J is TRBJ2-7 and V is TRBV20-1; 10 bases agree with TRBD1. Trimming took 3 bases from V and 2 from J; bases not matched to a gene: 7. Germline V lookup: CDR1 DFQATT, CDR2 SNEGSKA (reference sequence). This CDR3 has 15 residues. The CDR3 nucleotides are TGCAGTGCTAGGAACCGGGACAGGGGTCCCTACGAGCAGTACTTC. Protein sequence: CSARNRDRGPYEQYF.

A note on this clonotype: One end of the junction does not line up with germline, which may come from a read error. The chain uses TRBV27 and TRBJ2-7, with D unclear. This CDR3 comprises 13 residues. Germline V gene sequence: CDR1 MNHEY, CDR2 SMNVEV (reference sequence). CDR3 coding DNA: TGTGCCAGCAGTTTACAGGTCCTGAACGAGCGGTACTTC. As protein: CASSLQVLNERYF.

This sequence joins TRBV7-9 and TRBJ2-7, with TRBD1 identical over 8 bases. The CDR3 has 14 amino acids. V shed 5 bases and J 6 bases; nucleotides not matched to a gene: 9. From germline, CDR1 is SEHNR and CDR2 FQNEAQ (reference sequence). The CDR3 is CASSPGQANGEQYF. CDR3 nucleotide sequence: TGTGCCAGCAGCCCGGGACAGGCCAACGGCGAGCAGTACTTC. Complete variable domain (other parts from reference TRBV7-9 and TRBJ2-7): DTGVSQNPRHKITKRGQNVTFRCDPISEHNRLYWYRQTLGQGPEFLTYFQNEAQLEKSRLLSDRFSAERPKGSFSTLEIQRTEQGDSAMYLCASSPGQANGEQYFGPGTRLTVT.

CDR3 sequence: CATSDLQLSDTQYF. The CDR3 nucleotides read TGTGCCACCAGTGATTTGCAGCTCTCCGACACGCAGTATTTT. The chain combines TRBV24-1 with TRBJ2-3; D remains unclear. The germline gives CDR1 KGHDR, CDR2 SFDVKD. V lost 0 bases to trimming and J lost 9 bases, with 12 bases between them. This CDR3 is built from 14 residues.

CDR3 sequence reads: CASSLEPQEQYF. CDR3 nucleotides: TGTGCCAGCAGCTTAGAACCGCAGGAGCAGTACTTC. The chain couples TRBV7-2 to TRBJ2-7; no firm D call. Trimming cost V 1 base and J 7 bases, with 8 bases left between them. The CDR3 is 12 residues long. Germline V gene data show CDR1 as SGHTA and CDR2 as FQGNSA.

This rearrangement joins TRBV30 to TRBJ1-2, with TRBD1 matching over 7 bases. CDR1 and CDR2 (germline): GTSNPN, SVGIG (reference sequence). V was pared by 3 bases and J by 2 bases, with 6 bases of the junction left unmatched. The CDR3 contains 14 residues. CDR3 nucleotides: TGTGCCTGGAGGACGACAGGGTTGAACTATGGCTACACCTTC. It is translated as CAWRTTGLNYGYTF.

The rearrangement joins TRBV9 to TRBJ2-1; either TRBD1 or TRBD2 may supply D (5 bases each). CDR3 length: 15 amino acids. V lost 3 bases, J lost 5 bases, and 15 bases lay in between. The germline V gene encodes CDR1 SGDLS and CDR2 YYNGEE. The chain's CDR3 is CASSGDRDPDNEQFF. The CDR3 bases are TGTGCCAGCAGCGGAGACCGGGACCCTGACAATGAGCAGTTCTTC. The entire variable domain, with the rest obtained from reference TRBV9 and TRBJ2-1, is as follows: DSGVTQTPKHLITATGQRVTLRCSPRSGDLSVYWYQQSLDQGLQFLIQYYNGEERAKGNILERFSAQQFPDLHSELNLSSLELGDSALYFCASSGDRDPDNEQFFGPGTRLTVL.

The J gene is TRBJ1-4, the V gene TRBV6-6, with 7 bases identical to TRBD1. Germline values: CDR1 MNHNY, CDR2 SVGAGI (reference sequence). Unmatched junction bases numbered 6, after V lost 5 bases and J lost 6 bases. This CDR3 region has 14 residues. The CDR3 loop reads CASSPGGNHEKLFF. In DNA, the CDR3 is TGTGCCAGCAGTCCAGGGGGAAACCATGAAAAACTGTTTTTT.